These 2 T cell receptor beta chains share one sample of origin, sequenced in a study of shared clonotypes between healthy human individuals. The data were produced by immunoSEQ multiplex PCR, yet TCRdb's version contains in-frame clones alone and is incomplete. The table lists about 2.1 million clones, around 95% of them singletons. CD8 cells classed as naive were CD45RO-negative and positively selected for CCR7, excluding terminally differentiated effector memory CD45RA+ cells. Sequencing was done on a sample of naive CD8+ T cells from PBMCs. The receptor source for this set is a young man in good health. Some clones in this sample may be carry-over from other donors' samples.

This chain connects TRBV7-8 to TRBJ2-5; D is undetermined. CDR3 length equals 13 residues. V was clipped by 3 bases and J by 5 bases, with 10 bases between them. CDR1 is SGHVS and CDR2 is FQNEAQ in the germline V gene. The CDR3 region has the DNA TGTGCCAGCAGCTTCCCTAGTGGGGAGACCCAGTACTTC. The encoded protein is CASSFPSGETQYF. Full variable domain (outside the CDR3, taken from reference TRBV7-8 and TRBJ2-5): GAGVSQSPRYKVAKRGQDVALRCDPISGHVSLFWYQQALGQGPEFLTYFQNEAQLDKSGLPSDRFFAERPEGSVSTLKIQRTQQEDSAVYLCASSFPSGETQYFGPGTRLLVL.

The rearrangement joins TRBV27 to TRBJ2-5; a weak D match, TRBD2 (5 bases). Germline V gives CDR1 MNHEY, CDR2 SMNVEV (reference sequence). V dropped 5 bases and J dropped 2 bases, with 18 bases sitting between them. The CDR3 contains 16 residues. This CDR3 is CASSPLPGGQQETQYF. The DNA for the CDR3 is TGTGCCAGCAGTCCCCTCCCCGGCGGGCAGCAAGAGACCCAGTACTTC.